Presented here are 20 T cell receptor beta chains from one specimen sequenced in a study of beta chain features in type 1 diabetes. These receptors are not linked to any known antigen. The study's findings and limits: People with Type 1 diabetes carried modestly yet significantly shorter TCRB CDR3s in all four CD4+ subsets.

Expressed TCRB transcripts were sequenced, since all the RNA that had been isolated was reverse transcribed. Only in-frame clones appear in the TCRdb table, and some are missing; sequencing was by immunoSEQ multiplex PCR. In the table there are some 200,000 clones, 16% of which are singletons. Sequencing used naive CD4+ T cells from blood. Receptors originate from a young man with type 1 diabetes.

This clone was detected only a few times. The chain recombines TRBV23-1 with TRBJ2-1, with D perhaps assigned TRBD1 or TRBD2 (5 bases each). TRBV23-1 is designated an ORF whose function remains uncertain. V was pared by 10 bases and J by 4 bases, with 26 bases between. CDR3 length: 17 residues. The CDR3 nucleotides are TGCGCCATACGGGGCGATAGCCCTATGTTCCGTTACAATGAGCAGTTCTTC. Translation: CAIRGDSPMFRYNEQFF.

This clone was seen a handful of times. The V gene is TRBV6-5, the J gene TRBJ1-2; unclear D gene. CDR3 length: 14 amino acids. Trimming removed 10 bases from V and 5 bases from J, with 20 bases in between. Looked up from germline, CDR1 is MNHEY and CDR2 is SVGAGI. This CDR3 reads CAIKEGGEEYGYTF. The CDR3 DNA reads TGTGCCATTAAGGAAGGAGGAGAGGAGTATGGCTACACCTTC.

This clone was seen a few times. This chain connects TRBV30 to TRBJ1-5; D is possibly TRBD1 (6 bases). CDR3 length: 17 amino acids. Between the trimmed V and J ends, which lost 0 bases and 0 bases, there was a span of 15 bases. Germline V gives CDR1 GTSNPN, CDR2 SVGIG (reference sequence). The CDR3 is CAWSVNRAGNSNQPQHF. CDR3 nucleotides: TGTGCCTGGAGTGTAAACAGGGCGGGGAATAGCAATCAGCCCCAGCATTTT.

The chain uses TRBV7-9 and TRBJ2-7; 9 bases align to TRBD1. Germline-derived CDR1 and CDR2 are SEHNR and FQNEAQ (reference sequence). The V gene end was trimmed by 6 bases and the J gene end by 3 bases; junction bases not matched to a gene: 6. The CDR3 has 14 residues. The CDR3 is CASRTGGLNYEQYF. CDR3 bases: TGTGCCAGCAGGACAGGGGGTTTGAACTACGAGCAGTACTTC. Full variable domain (missing parts from reference TRBV7-9 and TRBJ2-7): DTGVSQNPRHKITKRGQNVTFRCDPISEHNRLYWYRQTLGQGPEFLTYFQNEAQLEKSRLLSDRFSAERPKGSFSTLEIQRTEQGDSAMYLCASRTGGLNYEQYFGPGTRLTVT.

In its sample, this clone was seen a few times. The gene calls are TRBV4-2 and TRBJ1-2; tentative D call: TRBD1 (5 bases). The CDR3 extends over 16 amino acids. Germline assignment: CDR1 LGHNA and CDR2 YNFKEQ. V was clipped by 4 bases and J by 0 bases, with 15 bases between them. In DNA form, the CDR3 reads TGTGCCAGCAGCCCACCAGGGACCATAGCTAACTATGGCTACACCTTC. This sequence encodes CASSPPGTIANYGYTF.

This clone was observed a few times. This chain links TRBV9 with TRBJ2-3; no clear D. Germline-derived CDR1 and CDR2 are SGDLS and YYNGEE. The CDR3 is made up of 12 amino acids. The germline V and J ends were trimmed by 5 bases and 4 bases, with 8 bases remaining between them. The chain's CDR3 is CASRPTSDTQYF. CDR3 sequence (DNA): TGTGCCAGCAGGCCCACGTCAGATACGCAGTATTTT.

This clone was detected a few times. V and J are TRBV29-1 and TRBJ2-6; D perhaps matches TRBD1 (6 bases). The V gene lost 7 bases and the J gene lost 1 base, with 8 bases spanning the gap. This CDR3 is 13 amino acids long. CDR1 SQVTM and CDR2 ANQGSEA come from the germline V gene. DNA for the CDR3: TGCAGCGGTGGACAGTCTGGGGCCAACGTCCTGACTTTC. This gives the protein CSGGQSGANVLTF.

This clone was seen a few times. The chain links TRBV25-1 to TRBJ2-1; D is possibly TRBD1 or TRBD2 (5 bases each). The germline gives CDR1 MGHDK, CDR2 SYGVNS. Trimming left V 4 bases short and J 7 bases short, with 8 bases between. The CDR3 has 12 amino acids. CDR3 bases: TGTGCCAGCAGTGCGGGACCGAATGAGCAGTTCTTC. Amino acid sequence: CASSAGPNEQFF.

This chain links TRBV27 with TRBJ2-7; D is possibly TRBD1 or TRBD2 (5 bases each). Trimming left V 5 bases short and J 2 bases short, with 16 bases between. The CDR3 runs to 15 residues. Germline assignment: CDR1 MNHEY and CDR2 SMNVEV (reference sequence). The CDR3, as DNA: TGTGCCAGCAGTCGGGACGGCGTCGGAACCTACGAGCAGTACTTC. Amino acid sequence: CASSRDGVGTYEQYF.

The rearrangement joins TRBV14 to TRBJ2-5; D might be TRBD1 (5 bases). The CDR3 extends over 15 amino acids. Germline V gene sequence: CDR1 SGHDN, CDR2 FVKESK. V was pared by 4 bases and J by 1 base, with 13 bases between. The DNA of the CDR3 is TGTGCCAGCAGCCCTCTGGGGCAGGGCCAAGAGACCCAGTACTTC. It codes for CASSPLGQGQETQYF.

A few counts support this clone. The CDR3 loop is CASSPTGAGNIQYF. The CDR3 DNA follows: TGTGCCAGCTCACCAACAGGGGCGGGAAACATTCAGTACTTC. The chain has TRBV18 and TRBJ2-4; 7 bases fit TRBD1. From germline, CDR1 is KGHSH and CDR2 LQKENI. CDR3 length equals 14 residues. V lost 2 bases and J lost 6; bases outside the gene matches: 4.

This clone has a handful of counts. The chain uses TRBV2 and TRBJ2-1; D not certain. CDR1 is SNHLY, CDR2 FYNNEI, per germline. V was shortened by 6 bases and J by 3 bases, with 9 bases between the two germline ends. There are 13 residues in the CDR3. As DNA, the CDR3 is TGTGCCAGCAGAGCAGAGAACTACAATGAGCAGTTCTTC. Its protein product is CASRAENYNEQFF.

The rearrangement joins TRBV5-1 to TRBJ2-3, with 12 bases fitting TRBD2. Germline CDR1 SGHRS, CDR2 YFSETQ. This CDR3 has 15 amino acids. The trim removed 3 bases at V and 6 bases at J, leaving 5 bases unmatched. In DNA, the CDR3 is TGCGCCAGCAGCTCCGGGACTAGCGGGTGGGATACGCAGTATTTT. Translation gives CASSSGTSGWDTQYF.

This clone has only a few counts. The chain carries TRBV5-1 and TRBJ1-2, with D hard to call. This CDR3 contains 15 residues. With 2 bases removed from V and 1 base from J, the gap between germline ends came to 12 bases. Germline V CDR1 and CDR2: SGHRS, YFSETQ. CDR3 DNA: TGCGCCAGCAGCTTTCTGGGAGATAGTAACTATGGCTACACCTTC. Amino acid sequence: CASSFLGDSNYGYTF. Together with reference TRBV5-1 and TRBJ1-2, the CDR3 gives the full variable domain: KAGVTQTPRYLIKTRGQQVTLSCSPISGHRSVSWYQQTPGQGLQFLFEYFSETQRNKGNFPGRFSGRQFSNSRSEMNVSTLELGDSALYLCASSFLGDSNYGYTFGSGTRLTVV.

This clone was observed a few times. The chain is built from TRBV25-1 and TRBJ2-3, with D possibly TRBD2 on 6 matching bases. V was pared by 9 bases and J by 0 bases, with 10 bases between. The CDR3 consists of 13 residues. The V gene's germline CDR1 is MGHDK and CDR2 SYGVNS. CDR3 bases: TGTGCCAGTGGACTACCAAGCACAGATACGCAGTATTTT. Encoded protein: CASGLPSTDTQYF.

This clone turned up a few times. The V gene is TRBV6-5, the J gene TRBJ2-1, with TRBD2 matching 14 bases. The ends lost 10 bases at V and 6 bases at J; junction bases unmatched: 5. There are 14 residues in the CDR3. Germline lookup yields CDR1 MNHEY and CDR2 SVGAGI. The CDR3 coding sequence is TGTGCCACTTCGACTAGCGGGAGGGCCAATGAGCAGTTCTTC. It codes for CATSTSGRANEQFF.

This clone was observed a handful of times. The chain carries TRBV5-1 and TRBJ2-5, with D tentatively TRBD2 (5 bases). Between the trimmed V and J ends, which lost 6 bases and 2 bases, there was a span of 14 bases. The CDR3 length is 14 residues. Looked up from germline, CDR1 is SGHRS and CDR2 is YFSETQ. CDR3 region: CASTLLGGQETQYF. Written as DNA, the CDR3 is TGCGCCAGCACTCTCTTAGGAGGTCAAGAGACCCAGTACTTC. The full variable domain, completed using reference TRBV5-1 and TRBJ2-5, is KAGVTQTPRYLIKTRGQQVTLSCSPISGHRSVSWYQQTPGQGLQFLFEYFSETQRNKGNFPGRFSGRQFSNSRSEMNVSTLELGDSALYLCASTLLGGQETQYFGPGTRLLVL.

The chain is built from TRBV15 and TRBJ1-1; D is unclear. Between the trimmed V and J ends, which lost 3 bases and 0 bases, there was a span of 8 bases. From germline, CDR1 is LNHNV and CDR2 YYDKDF (reference sequence). The CDR3 is 14 amino acids. DNA for the CDR3: TGTGCCACCAGCAGGTCAGGCTTGAACACTGAAGCTTTCTTT. This sequence encodes CATSRSGLNTEAFF.

The genes are TRBV29-1 and TRBJ2-7, with 8 positions matching TRBD1. With 0 bases clipped from V and 2 bases from J, the junction kept 9 bases outside the gene matches. Germline-derived CDR1 and CDR2 are SQVTM and ANQGSEA. The CDR3 length is 16 residues. CDR3 bases: TGCAGCGTTGAAGATCGGACAGGGAGTTCCACCTACGAGCAGTACTTC. Its translation: CSVEDRTGSSTYEQYF.

This clone was counted between two and nine times. This rearrangement joins TRBV29-1 to TRBJ1-1; the D gene is possibly TRBD1 (6 bases). Between the trimmed V and J ends, which lost 7 bases and 1 base, there was a span of 13 bases. Germline V gene lookup returns CDR1 SQVTM and CDR2 ANQGSEA. CDR3 length: 13 residues. The DNA of the CDR3 is TGCAGCGCTCCGACAGGACCGAACACTGAAGCTTTCTTT. Protein product: CSAPTGPNTEAFF.